The 11 T cell receptor beta chains given below trace back to one sample, sequenced in a study of blood T cell repertoires in COVID-19. The data were produced by immunoSEQ multiplex PCR, yet TCRdb's version contains in-frame clones alone and is incomplete. Of around 300,000 clones listed, around 82% are singletons. Input material: peripheral blood. These receptors were obtained from a woman aged 50 to 60 who had recovered from COVID-19.

The sample holds a few counts of this clone. This rearrangement joins TRBV6-2 or TRBV6-3 to TRBJ2-7; 10 bases are shared with TRBD1. This CDR3 has 15 residues. V trimming: 5 bases; J trimming: 2 bases; junction bases outside the gene matches: 6. Germline V CDR1 and CDR2: MNHEY, SVGEGT. CDR3 in amino acids: CASSPDGTGAYEQYF. DNA for the CDR3: TGTGCCAGCAGTCCCGACGGGACAGGGGCCTACGAGCAGTACTTC.

J is TRBJ2-1 and V is TRBV5-4; 14 nucleotides agree with TRBD2. Per germline, CDR1 SGHNT and CDR2 YYREEE (reference sequence). J lost 9 bases, V lost 4 bases, and 6 bases had no gene match. The CDR3 is 15 amino acids. The CDR3 reads CASSRGLAGDFEQFF. In nucleotides, the CDR3 is TGTGCCAGCAGCAGGGGACTAGCGGGAGATTTTGAGCAGTTCTTC.

The chain employs TRBV7-9 and TRBJ2-1; D is possibly TRBD1 (5 bases). V dropped 5 bases and J dropped 10 bases, with 12 bases sitting between them. This CDR3 contains 12 residues. Germline V lookup: CDR1 SEHNR, CDR2 FQNEAQ (reference sequence). CDR3 nucleotide sequence: TGTGCCAGCAGCCTCTGGGGCGCGGAGCAGTTCTTC. It translates to CASSLWGAEQFF.

V is TRBV29-1 and J is TRBJ2-2; tentatively, D is TRBD1 (6 bases). This CDR3 spans 16 amino acids. Germline CDR1 reads SQVTM; CDR2 reads ANQGSEA. The ends were cut back, 6 bases at V and 4 bases at J, with 21 bases in the middle. The CDR3 nucleotides read TGCAGCGTCGTAACTACCCGGTCCAGGGGCACCGGGGAGCTGTTTTTT. Translated, it gives CSVVTTRSRGTGELFF.

The chain uses TRBV6-2 or TRBV6-3 and TRBJ2-7; 8 bases map to TRBD1. Germline lookup yields CDR1 MNHEY and CDR2 SVGEGT. CDR3 length: 16 residues. The trim removed 0 bases at V and 4 bases at J, leaving 8 bases unmatched. The CDR3 DNA reads as TGTGCCAGCAGTTACTCGAGAGACAGGGGAGAGTACGAGCAGTACTTC. It encodes CASSYSRDRGEYEQYF.

This chain uses TRBV4-1 with TRBJ2-2, with 9 bases fitting TRBD2. The V segment lost 1 base and the J segment 4 bases; nucleotides outside the gene matches: 13. The CDR3 is 19 residues long. Germline V lookup: CDR1 MGHRA, CDR2 YSYEKL. This CDR3 is CASSQGLIGAGGLTGELFF. In nucleotides, the CDR3 is TGCGCCAGCAGCCAAGGGTTGATCGGAGCGGGGGGACTCACCGGGGAGCTGTTTTTT.

By share, this clone ranks as medium-sized. The rearrangement uses TRBV11-3 and TRBJ2-1, with 7 positions matching TRBD1. Germline-derived CDR1 and CDR2 are SGHNT and YENEEA. The CDR3 runs to 16 residues. V shed 5 bases, J shed 7 bases, and the junction held 14 bases outside the gene matches. CDR3 residues: CASSPRDTGEGNEQFF. CDR3 nucleotides: TGTGCCAGCAGCCCCAGAGATACAGGGGAAGGTAATGAGCAGTTCTTC.

The chain carries TRBV20-1 and TRBJ2-5, with 15 nucleotides matching TRBD2. The CDR3 runs 16 residues. From germline, CDR1 is DFQATT and CDR2 SNEGSKA (reference sequence). The V and J ends lost 3 bases and 5 bases, in that order; junction bases with no gene match: 7. CDR3: CSASPGTSGGRETQYF. The CDR3 DNA follows: TGCAGTGCTAGTCCCGGGACTAGCGGGGGGAGGGAGACCCAGTACTTC.

This rearrangement joins TRBV12-3 or TRBV12-4 to TRBJ2-7; D is ambiguous. The CDR3 contains 13 residues. Trimming removed 3 bases from V and 1 base from J, with 7 bases in between. CDR3 bases: TGTGCCAGCAGTTTCGGGTCTTCCTACGAGCAGTACTTC. It translates to CASSFGSSYEQYF.

This rearrangement joins TRBV7-2 to TRBJ2-3, with D tentatively TRBD2 (5 bases). Germline values: CDR1 SGHTA, CDR2 FQGNSA. The CDR3 runs 12 residues. The V end lost 5 bases, the J end lost 8 bases, and 11 bases lay between the germline ends. CDR3 DNA: TGTGCCAGCAGCATAATGGCGGGTACGCAGTATTTT. Its protein product is CASSIMAGTQYF.

This sequence joins TRBV14 and TRBJ2-7, with a weak D call TRBD1 (5 bases). This CDR3 region has 13 residues. Looked up from germline, CDR1 is SGHDN and CDR2 is FVKESK. The V end lost 6 bases, the J end lost 0 bases, and 9 bases lay between the germline ends. CDR3 loop: CASRWGGSYEQYF. As DNA, the CDR3 is TGTGCCAGCAGATGGGGCGGCTCCTACGAGCAGTACTTC. The full variable domain, with the rest looked up from reference TRBV14 and TRBJ2-7, is EAGVTQFPSHSVIEKGQTVTLRCDPISGHDNLYWYRRVMGKEIKFLLHFVKESKQDESGMPNNRFLAERTGGTYSTLKVQPAELEDSGVYFCASRWGGSYEQYFGPGTRLTVT.